This TCR beta chain was recovered during a study of technical replicates of blood from several donors. This table comes from immunoSEQ multiplex PCR, and its TCRdb copy is limited to in-frame clones, with some not included. Of approximately 87,000 clones in the sample, under 95% are singletons; the top ten hold over 0.25%. Germline V CDR1 and CDR2: SGHKS, YYEKEE (reference sequence). V lost 0 bases and J 0 bases, leaving 13 bases between the germline ends. The CDR3 sequence is 18 residues long. The clonotype comes from a human donor in good health. The sequencing sample was made of T cells isolated from PBMCs. The chain is built from TRBV5-5 and TRBJ2-6, with TRBD1 as a possible D gene (5 bases). CDR3 nucleotides: TGTGCCAGCAGCTTGGGACCAAGGGGATTCTCTGGGGCCAACGTCCTGACTTTC. It codes for CASSLGPRGFSGANVLTF. The full variable domain, completed using reference TRBV5-5 and TRBJ2-6, is DAGVTQSPTHLIKTRGQQVTLRCSPISGHKSVSWYQQVLGQGPQFIFQYYEKEERGRGNFPDRFSARQFPNYSSELNVNALLLGDSALYLCASSLGPRGFSGANVLTFGAGSRLTVL.